A few counts support the clone carrying this T cell receptor beta chain. During its preparation, the TCRbeta library received unique molecular identifiers. TCRdb analysed the PCR reads with MiXCR anew, one entry per CDR3 protein. Of fewer than 200,000 distinct CDR3 sequences listed, less than 8% are singletons. The sample originates from a study of T-cell reconstitution after alpha-beta-depleted transplantation in children. The CDR3 is 12 residues long. The V end was cut by 3 bases, the J end by 10 bases, with 16 bases between. Germline CDR1 GTSNPN, CDR2 SVGIG (reference sequence). Source: PBMCs from the stem cell graft donor, taken from the stem cell graft. The TCR was taken from a human donor who donated a stem cell graft to a child with Wiskott-Aldrich syndrome. The chain is built from TRBV30 and TRBJ2-7, with D unresolved. The CDR3 loop is CAWSSPPGLQYF. CDR3 DNA: TGTGCCTGGAGCTCCCCCCCCGGATTACAGTACTTC.